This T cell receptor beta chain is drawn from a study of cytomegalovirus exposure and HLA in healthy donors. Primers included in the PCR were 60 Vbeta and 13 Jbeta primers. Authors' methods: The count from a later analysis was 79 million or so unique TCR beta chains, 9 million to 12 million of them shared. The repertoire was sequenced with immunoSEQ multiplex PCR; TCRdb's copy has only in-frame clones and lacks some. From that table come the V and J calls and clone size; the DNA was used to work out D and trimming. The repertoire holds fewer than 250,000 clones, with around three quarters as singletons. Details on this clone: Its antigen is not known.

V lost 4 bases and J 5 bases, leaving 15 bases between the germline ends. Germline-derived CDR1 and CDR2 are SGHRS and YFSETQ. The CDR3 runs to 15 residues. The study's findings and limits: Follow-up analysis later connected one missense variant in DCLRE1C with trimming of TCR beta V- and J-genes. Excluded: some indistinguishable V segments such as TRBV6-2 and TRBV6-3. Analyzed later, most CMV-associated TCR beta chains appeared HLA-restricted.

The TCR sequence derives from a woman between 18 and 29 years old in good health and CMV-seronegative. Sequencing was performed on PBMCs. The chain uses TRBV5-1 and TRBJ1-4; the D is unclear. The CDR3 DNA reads TGCGCCAGCAGCCTCATGGAGGGTGTGAATGAAAAACTGTTTTTT. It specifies CASSLMEGVNEKLFF.